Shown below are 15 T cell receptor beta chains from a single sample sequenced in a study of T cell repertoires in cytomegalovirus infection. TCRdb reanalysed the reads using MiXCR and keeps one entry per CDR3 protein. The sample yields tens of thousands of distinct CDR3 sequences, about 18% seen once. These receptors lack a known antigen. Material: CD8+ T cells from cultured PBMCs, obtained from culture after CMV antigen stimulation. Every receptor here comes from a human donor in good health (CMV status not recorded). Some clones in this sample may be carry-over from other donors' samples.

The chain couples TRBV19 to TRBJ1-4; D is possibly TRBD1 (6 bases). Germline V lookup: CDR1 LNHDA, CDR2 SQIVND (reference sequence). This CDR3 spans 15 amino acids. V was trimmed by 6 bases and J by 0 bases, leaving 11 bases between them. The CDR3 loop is CASRPRTATNEKLFF. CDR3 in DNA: TGTGCCAGTAGACCCCGGACAGCAACTAATGAAAAACTGTTTTTT.

The CDR3 reads CASSWTSGRPDTQYF. The CDR3 DNA follows: TGTGCCAGCAGCTGGACTAGCGGGAGACCAGATACGCAGTATTTT. This sequence joins TRBV7-8 and TRBJ2-3; 13 bases fit TRBD2. CDR3 length: 15 residues. Germline CDR1 is SGHVS and CDR2 is FQNEAQ. V lost 4 bases, J lost 4 bases, and 2 bases stayed unmatched.

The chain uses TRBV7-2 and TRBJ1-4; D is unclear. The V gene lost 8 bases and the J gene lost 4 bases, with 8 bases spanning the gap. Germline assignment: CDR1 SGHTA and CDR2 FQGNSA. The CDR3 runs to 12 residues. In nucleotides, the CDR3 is TGTGCCAGCGGGCGGGGTAATGAAAAACTGTTTTTT. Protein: CASGRGNEKLFF.

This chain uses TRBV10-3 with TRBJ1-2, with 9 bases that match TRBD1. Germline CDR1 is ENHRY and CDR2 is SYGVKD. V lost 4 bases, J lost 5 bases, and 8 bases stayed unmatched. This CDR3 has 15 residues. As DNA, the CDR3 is TGTGCCATCAGTGTTTCCGGGACAGGGCGTTATGGCTACACCTTC. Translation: CAISVSGTGRYGYTF.

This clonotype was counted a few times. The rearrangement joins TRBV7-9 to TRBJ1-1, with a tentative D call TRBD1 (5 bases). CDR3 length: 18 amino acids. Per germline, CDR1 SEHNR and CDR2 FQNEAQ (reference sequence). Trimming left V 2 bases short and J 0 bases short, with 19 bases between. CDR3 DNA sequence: TGTGCCAGCAGCTTACTCCAGGGATGGCGGAGAATGAACACTGAAGCTTTCTTT. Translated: CASSLLQGWRRMNTEAFF.

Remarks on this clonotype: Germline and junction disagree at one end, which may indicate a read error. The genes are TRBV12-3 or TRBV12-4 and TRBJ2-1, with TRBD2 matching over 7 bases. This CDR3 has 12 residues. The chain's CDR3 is CASTQSPGTIQW. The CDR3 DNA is TGTGCCAGCACCCAAAGTCCCGGGACTATACAATGG.

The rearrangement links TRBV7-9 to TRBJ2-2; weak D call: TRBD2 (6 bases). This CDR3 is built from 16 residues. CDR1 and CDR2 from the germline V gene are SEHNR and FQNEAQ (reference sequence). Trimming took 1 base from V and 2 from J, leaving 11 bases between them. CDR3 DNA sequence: TGTGCCAGCAGCTTAGAGGGAGGACTTAACACCGGGGAGCTGTTTTTT. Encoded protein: CASSLEGGLNTGELFF.

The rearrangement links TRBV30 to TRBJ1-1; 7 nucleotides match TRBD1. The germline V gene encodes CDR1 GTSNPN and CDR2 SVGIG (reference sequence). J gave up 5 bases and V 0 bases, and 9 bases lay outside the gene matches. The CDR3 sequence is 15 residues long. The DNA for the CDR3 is TGTGCCTGGAGTGTTATTGATAAGGGGGCTACTGAAGCTTTCTTT. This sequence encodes CAWSVIDKGATEAFF.

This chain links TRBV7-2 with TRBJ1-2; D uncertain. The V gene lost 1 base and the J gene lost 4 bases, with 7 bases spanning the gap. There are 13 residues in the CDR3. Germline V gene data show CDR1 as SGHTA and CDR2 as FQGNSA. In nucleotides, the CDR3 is TGTGCCAGCAGCTTAGAAATAGGCTATGGCTACACCTTC. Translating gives CASSLEIGYGYTF. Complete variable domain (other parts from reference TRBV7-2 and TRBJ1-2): GAGVSQSPSNKVTEKGKDVELRCDPISGHTALYWYRQSLGQGLEFLIYFQGNSAPDKSGLPSDRFSAERTGGSVSTLTIQRTQQEDSAVYLCASSLEIGYGYTFGSGTRLTVV.

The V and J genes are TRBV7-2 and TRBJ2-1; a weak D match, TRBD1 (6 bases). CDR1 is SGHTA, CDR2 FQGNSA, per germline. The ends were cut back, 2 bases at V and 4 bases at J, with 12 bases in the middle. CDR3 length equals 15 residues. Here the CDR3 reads CASSLRDNRYNEQFF. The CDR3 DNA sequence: TGTGCCAGCAGCTTAAGGGACAACCGATACAATGAGCAGTTCTTC.

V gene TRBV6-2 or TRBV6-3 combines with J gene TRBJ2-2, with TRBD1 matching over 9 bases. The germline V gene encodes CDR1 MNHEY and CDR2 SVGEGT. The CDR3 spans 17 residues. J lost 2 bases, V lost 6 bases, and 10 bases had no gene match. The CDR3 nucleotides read TGTGCCAGCAGGGGCCGGGACAGGGTGTTCAACACCGGGGAGCTGTTTTTT. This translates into CASRGRDRVFNTGELFF.

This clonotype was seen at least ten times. The CDR3 bases are TGCAGTGCTAGAGATAACTCCTACGAGCAGTACTTC. Translating it yields CSARDNSYEQYF. This rearrangement joins TRBV20-1 to TRBJ2-7, with D hard to call. Germline CDR1 and CDR2: DFQATT and SNEGSKA (reference sequence). The CDR3 covers 12 residues. V was shortened by 0 bases and J by 0 bases, with 3 bases between the two germline ends.

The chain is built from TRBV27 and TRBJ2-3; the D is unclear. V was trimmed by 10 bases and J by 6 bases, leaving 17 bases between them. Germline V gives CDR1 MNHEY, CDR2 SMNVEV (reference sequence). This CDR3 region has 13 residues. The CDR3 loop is CATSAPYGDTQYF. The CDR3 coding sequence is TGTGCCACCTCGGCCCCTTATGGGGATACGCAGTATTTT.

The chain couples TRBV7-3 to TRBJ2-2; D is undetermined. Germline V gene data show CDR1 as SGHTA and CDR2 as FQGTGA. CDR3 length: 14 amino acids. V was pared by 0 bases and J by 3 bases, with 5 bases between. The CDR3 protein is CASSLTGDTGELFF. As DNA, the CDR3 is TGTGCCAGCAGCTTAACAGGCGACACCGGGGAGCTGTTTTTT.

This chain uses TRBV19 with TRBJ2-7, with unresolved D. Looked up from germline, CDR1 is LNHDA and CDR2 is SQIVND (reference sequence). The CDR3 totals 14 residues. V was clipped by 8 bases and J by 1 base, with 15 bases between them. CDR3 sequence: CASRQSRKSYEQYF. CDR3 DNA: TGTGCCAGTCGCCAGAGCAGGAAGTCCTACGAGCAGTACTTC.